Below, one T cell receptor (beta chain) is given with its context. The source of the sample is a study of blood T cell repertoires in COVID-19. In the 2 weeks before study entry, exposed participants met a COVID-19 case, which was PCR-confirmed or clinician-diagnosed. TCRdb's copy holds only in-frame clones and misses some; the assay was immunoSEQ multiplex PCR. The sample has about 300,000 clones, about nine tenths seen once. V shed 6 bases and J shed 3 bases, with 14 bases lying between them. Germline CDR1 SNHLY, CDR2 FYNNEI. This CDR3 spans 14 amino acids. V is TRBV2 and J is TRBJ1-1; D perhaps matches TRBD1 (5 bases). This TCR came from a woman between 50 and 59 years old who had been exposed to COVID-19. Sequencing input: PBMCs or T cells enriched from blood (not recorded which). The CDR3: CASSEWGGDTEAFF. CDR3 DNA sequence: TGTGCCAGCAGCGAATGGGGAGGGGACACTGAAGCTTTCTTT.